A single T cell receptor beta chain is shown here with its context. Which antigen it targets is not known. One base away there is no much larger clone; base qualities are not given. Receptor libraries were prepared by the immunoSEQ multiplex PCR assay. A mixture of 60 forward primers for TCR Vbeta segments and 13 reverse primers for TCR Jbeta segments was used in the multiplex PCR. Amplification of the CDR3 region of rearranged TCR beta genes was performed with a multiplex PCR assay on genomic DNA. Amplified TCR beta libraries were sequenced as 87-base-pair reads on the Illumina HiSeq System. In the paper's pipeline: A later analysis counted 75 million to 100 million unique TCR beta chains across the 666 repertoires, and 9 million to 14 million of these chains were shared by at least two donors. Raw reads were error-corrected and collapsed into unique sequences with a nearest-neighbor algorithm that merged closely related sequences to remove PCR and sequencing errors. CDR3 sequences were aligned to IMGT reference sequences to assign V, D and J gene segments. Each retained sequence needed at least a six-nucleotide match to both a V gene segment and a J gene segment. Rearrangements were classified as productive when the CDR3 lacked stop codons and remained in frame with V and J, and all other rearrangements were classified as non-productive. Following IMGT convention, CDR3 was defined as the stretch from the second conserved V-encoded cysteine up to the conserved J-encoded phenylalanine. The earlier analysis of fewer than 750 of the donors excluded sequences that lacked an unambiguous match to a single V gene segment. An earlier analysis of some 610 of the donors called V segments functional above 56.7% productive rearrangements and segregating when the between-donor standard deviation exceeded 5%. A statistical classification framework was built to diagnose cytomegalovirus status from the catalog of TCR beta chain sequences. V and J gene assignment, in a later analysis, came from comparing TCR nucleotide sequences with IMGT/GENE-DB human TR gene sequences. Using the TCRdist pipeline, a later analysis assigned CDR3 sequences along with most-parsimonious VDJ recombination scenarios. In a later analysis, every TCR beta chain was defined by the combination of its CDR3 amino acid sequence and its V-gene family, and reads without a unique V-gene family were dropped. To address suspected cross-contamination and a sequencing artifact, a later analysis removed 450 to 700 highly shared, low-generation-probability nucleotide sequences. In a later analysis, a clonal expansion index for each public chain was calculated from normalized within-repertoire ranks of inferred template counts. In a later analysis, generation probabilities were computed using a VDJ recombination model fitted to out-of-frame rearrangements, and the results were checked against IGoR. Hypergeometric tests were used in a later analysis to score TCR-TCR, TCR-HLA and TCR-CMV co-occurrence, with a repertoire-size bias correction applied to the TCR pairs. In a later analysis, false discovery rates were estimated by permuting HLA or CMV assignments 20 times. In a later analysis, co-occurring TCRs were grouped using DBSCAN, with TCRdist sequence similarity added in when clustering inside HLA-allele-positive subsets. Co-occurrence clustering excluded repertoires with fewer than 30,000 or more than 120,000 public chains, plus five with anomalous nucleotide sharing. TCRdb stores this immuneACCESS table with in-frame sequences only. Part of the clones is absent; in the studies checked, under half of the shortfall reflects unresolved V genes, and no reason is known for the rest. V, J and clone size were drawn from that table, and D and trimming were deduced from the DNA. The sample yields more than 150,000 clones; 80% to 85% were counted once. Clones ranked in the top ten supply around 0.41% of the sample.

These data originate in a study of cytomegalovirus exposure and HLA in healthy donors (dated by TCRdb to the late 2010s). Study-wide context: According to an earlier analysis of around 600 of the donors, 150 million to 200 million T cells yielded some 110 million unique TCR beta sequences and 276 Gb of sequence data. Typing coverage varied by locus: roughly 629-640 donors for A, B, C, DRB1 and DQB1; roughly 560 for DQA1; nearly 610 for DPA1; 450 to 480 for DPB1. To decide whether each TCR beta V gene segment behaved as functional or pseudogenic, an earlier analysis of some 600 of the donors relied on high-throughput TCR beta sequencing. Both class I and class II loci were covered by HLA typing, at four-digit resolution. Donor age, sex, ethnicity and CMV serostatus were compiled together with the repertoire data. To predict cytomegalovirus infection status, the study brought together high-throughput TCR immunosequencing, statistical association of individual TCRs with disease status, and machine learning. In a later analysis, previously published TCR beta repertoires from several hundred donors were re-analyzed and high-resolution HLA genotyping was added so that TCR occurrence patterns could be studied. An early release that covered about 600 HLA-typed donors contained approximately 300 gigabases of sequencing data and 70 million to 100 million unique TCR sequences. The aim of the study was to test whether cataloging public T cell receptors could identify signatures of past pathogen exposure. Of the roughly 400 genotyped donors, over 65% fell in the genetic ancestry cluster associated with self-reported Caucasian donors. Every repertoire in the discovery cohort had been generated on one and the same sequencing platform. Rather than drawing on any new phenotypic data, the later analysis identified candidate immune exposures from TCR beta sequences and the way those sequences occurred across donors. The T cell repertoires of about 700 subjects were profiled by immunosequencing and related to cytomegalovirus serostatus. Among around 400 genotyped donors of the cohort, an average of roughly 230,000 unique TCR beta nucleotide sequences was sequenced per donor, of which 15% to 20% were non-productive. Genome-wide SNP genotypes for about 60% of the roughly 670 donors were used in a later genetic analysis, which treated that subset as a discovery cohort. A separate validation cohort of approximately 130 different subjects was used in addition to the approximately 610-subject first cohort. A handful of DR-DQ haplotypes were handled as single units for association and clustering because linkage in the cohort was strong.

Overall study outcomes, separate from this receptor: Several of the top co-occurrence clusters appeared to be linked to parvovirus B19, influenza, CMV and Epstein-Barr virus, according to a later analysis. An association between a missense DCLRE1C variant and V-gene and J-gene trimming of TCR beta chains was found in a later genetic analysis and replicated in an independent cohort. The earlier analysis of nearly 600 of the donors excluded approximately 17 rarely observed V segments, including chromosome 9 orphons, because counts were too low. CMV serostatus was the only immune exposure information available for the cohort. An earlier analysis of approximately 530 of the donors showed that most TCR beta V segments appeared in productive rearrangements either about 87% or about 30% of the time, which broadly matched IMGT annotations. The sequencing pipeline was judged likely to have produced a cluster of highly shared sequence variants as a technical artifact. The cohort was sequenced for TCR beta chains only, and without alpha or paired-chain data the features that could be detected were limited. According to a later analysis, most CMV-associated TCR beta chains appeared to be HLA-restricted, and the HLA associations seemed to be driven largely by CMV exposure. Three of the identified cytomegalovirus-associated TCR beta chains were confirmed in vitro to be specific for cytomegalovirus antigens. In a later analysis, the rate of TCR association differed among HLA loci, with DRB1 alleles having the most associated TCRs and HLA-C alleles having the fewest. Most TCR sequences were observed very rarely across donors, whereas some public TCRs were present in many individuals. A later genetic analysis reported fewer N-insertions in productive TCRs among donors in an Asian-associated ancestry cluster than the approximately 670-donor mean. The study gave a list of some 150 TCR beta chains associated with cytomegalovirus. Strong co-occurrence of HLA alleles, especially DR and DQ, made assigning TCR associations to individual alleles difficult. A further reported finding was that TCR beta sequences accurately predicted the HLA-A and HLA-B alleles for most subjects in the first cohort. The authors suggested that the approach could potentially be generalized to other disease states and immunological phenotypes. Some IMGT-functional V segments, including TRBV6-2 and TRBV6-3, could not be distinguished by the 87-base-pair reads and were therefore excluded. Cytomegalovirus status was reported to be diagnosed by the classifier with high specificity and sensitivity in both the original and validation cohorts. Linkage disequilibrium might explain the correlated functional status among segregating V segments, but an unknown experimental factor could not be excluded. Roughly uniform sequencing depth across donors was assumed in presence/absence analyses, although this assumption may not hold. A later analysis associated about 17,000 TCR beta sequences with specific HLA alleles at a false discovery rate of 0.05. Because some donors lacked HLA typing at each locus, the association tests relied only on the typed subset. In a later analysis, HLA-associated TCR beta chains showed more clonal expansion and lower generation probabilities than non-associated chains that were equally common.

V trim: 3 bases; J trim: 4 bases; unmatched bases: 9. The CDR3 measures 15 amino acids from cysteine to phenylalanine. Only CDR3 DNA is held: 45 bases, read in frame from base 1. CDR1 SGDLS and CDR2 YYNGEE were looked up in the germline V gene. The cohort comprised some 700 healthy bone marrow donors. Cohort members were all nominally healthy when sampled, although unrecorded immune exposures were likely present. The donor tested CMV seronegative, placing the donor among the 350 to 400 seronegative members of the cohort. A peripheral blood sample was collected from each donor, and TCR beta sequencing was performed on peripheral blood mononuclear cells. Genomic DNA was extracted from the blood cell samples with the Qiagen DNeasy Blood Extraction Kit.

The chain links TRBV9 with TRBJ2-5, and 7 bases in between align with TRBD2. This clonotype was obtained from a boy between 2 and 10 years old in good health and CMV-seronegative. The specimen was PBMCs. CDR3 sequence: CASSASTSRAETQYF. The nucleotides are TGTGCCAGCAGCGCCTCGACTAGCCGCGCAGAGACCCAGTACTTC.